The following is a T cell receptor (beta chain) sequence with its context. This entry is derived from a study of blood T cell repertoires in COVID-19. Sequenced by immunoSEQ multiplex PCR; TCRdb stores in-frame clones only, minus some. Seen here are fewer than 650,000 clones, less than 90% observed once, and the top ten hold around 7.8%. This CDR3 has 17 amino acids. Germline V gene sequence: CDR1 LGHDT, CDR2 YNNKEL (reference sequence). Unmatched junction bases numbered 5, after V lost 1 base and J lost 3 bases. The TCR was taken from a woman aged 50 to 60 with COVID-19, enrolled during active disease. The V and J genes are TRBV3-1 (or the pseudogene TRBV3-2) and TRBJ2-2, with 10 bases aligning to TRBD1. Sample: peripheral blood. CDR3 region: CASSQGTGGRDTGELFF. As DNA, the CDR3 is TGTGCCAGCAGCCAAGGGACAGGGGGGAGGGACACCGGGGAGCTGTTTTTT.